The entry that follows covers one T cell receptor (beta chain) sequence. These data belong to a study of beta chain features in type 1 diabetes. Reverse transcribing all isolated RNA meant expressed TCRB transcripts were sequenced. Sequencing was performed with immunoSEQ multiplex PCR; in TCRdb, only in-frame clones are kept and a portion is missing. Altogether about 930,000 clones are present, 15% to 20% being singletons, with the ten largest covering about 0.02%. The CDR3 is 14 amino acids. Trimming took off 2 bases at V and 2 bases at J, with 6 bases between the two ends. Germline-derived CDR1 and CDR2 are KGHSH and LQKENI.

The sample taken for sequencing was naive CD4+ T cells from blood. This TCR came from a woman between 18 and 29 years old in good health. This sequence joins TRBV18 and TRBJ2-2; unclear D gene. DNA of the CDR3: TGTGCCAGCTCACCAATTCAAAACACCGGGGAGCTGTTTTTT. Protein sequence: CASSPIQNTGELFF.